These 15 T cell receptor beta chains originate from one sample sequenced in a study of blood T cell repertoires in COVID-19 (TCRdb year 2020). Receptors were amplified or captured by the immunoSEQ multiplex PCR assay. TCRdb mirrors the immuneACCESS table, restricted to in-frame sequences. Some clones are absent from its copies; in checked studies, under half trace to an unresolved V gene, and the reason for the others is unknown. This sample is represented by more than 300,000 clones; 90% of them were singletons. The leading ten clones occupy approximately 0.98% of the sample. The sequenced sample consisted of peripheral blood. The source of these receptors is a middle-aged woman with COVID-19, enrolled during active disease.

The rearrangement joins TRBV2 to TRBJ2-7, with D maybe TRBD2 (6 bases). This CDR3 comprises 15 residues. Looked up from germline, CDR1 is SNHLY and CDR2 is FYNNEI. Trimming removed 5 bases at V and 3 bases at J, with 17 bases between. The CDR3 region is CASSPTGEKGYEQYF. CDR3 bases: TGTGCCAGCAGTCCCACGGGGGAGAAAGGCTACGAGCAGTACTTC.

The V call is TRBV7-9, the J call TRBJ1-2; 7 bases map to TRBD1. Trimming removed 3 bases from V and 7 bases from J; junction bases left unmatched: 5. This CDR3 has 13 amino acids. Germline V lookup: CDR1 SEHNR, CDR2 FQNEAQ (reference sequence). The DNA for the CDR3 is TGTGCCAGCAGCTTCGACAGGGCGGTTGGCTACACCTTC. It yields the protein CASSFDRAVGYTF. Drawing the rest from reference TRBV7-9 and TRBJ1-2, the complete variable domain is DTGVSQNPRHKITKRGQNVTFRCDPISEHNRLYWYRQTLGQGPEFLTYFQNEAQLEKSRLLSDRFSAERPKGSFSTLEIQRTEQGDSAMYLCASSFDRAVGYTFGSGTRLTVV.

This rearrangement joins TRBV4-3 to TRBJ2-2; D remains ambiguous. Germline V lookup: CDR1 LGHNA, CDR2 YSLEER. The CDR3 has 15 amino acids. Trimming shortened V by 3 bases and J by 4 bases, and 12 bases separated the two germline ends. DNA of the CDR3: TGCGCCAGCAGCCAGACACAGATTGGCACCGGGGAGCTGTTTTTT. Its protein is CASSQTQIGTGELFF.

The chain employs TRBV9 and TRBJ2-3; 9 bases are shared with TRBD2. This CDR3 region has 16 residues. Germline CDR1 SGDLS, CDR2 YYNGEE. The J segment lost 0 bases and the V segment lost 7 bases, leaving 9 bases of the junction unmatched. CDR3 in DNA: TGTGCCAGCGGTAAGGTGCGGGGGGGTAGCACAGATACGCAGTATTTT. Translating it yields CASGKVRGGSTDTQYF.

This chain links TRBV6-6 with TRBJ2-2; weak D call: TRBD1 (5 bases). Between the trimmed V and J ends, which lost 4 bases and 0 bases, there was a span of 9 bases. Germline CDR1 MNHNY, CDR2 SVGAGI (reference sequence). The CDR3 covers 15 residues. The CDR3: CASSLGVANTGELFF. DNA of the CDR3: TGTGCCAGCAGTTTAGGGGTCGCGAACACCGGGGAGCTGTTTTTT.

V usage is TRBV28 and J usage is TRBJ1-2, with 12 bases lining up with TRBD1. Germline trimming cut 5 bases from V and 2 bases from J; bases unmatched to any gene: 9. The CDR3 is made up of 17 amino acids. Germline V gives CDR1 MDHEN, CDR2 SYDVKM. CDR3 nucleotide sequence: TGTGCCAGCAGTCGTCAGGGACAGGGGGCGACCAACTATGGCTACACCTTC. It is translated as CASSRQGQGATNYGYTF.

J is TRBJ1-2 and V is TRBV6-2 or TRBV6-3; no firm D call. With 4 bases removed from V and 2 bases from J, the gap between germline ends came to 11 bases. The germline gives CDR1 MNHEY, CDR2 SVGEGT. This CDR3 is built from 14 residues. CDR3 region: CASSSRILNYGYTF. The CDR3 coding sequence is TGTGCCAGCAGTTCGAGGATTCTGAACTATGGCTACACCTTC.

This clone appeared a single time. CDR3: CASSPIAGGVNEQFF. CDR3 in DNA: TGTGCCAGCAGCCCCATAGCGGGAGGGGTCAATGAGCAGTTCTTC. The chain combines TRBV7-2 with TRBJ2-1; 11 bases map to TRBD2. Trimming removed 5 bases from V and 6 bases from J; junction bases left unmatched: 6. The CDR3 has 15 amino acids. Germline V lookup: CDR1 SGHTA, CDR2 FQGNSA.

This chain uses TRBV6-6 with TRBJ1-6; TRBD1 is a possible D gene (5 bases). The germline gives CDR1 MNHNY, CDR2 SVGAGI (reference sequence). The CDR3 loop spans 14 amino acids. Deletions cut 2 bases from V and 9 bases from J, with 11 bases between. The CDR3 is CASSYAGDGSPLHF. In nucleotides, the CDR3 is TGTGCCAGCAGTTACGCGGGGGACGGTTCACCCCTCCACTTT.

This clone has just a few counts. The chain couples TRBV27 to TRBJ1-5; D is unresolved. The CDR3 contains 14 residues. Germline V lookup: CDR1 MNHEY, CDR2 SMNVEV (reference sequence). Trimming took 0 bases from V and 7 from J, leaving 10 bases between them. CDR3 sequence: CASSLSKGGQPQHF. For the CDR3, the DNA is TGTGCCAGCAGTTTATCGAAAGGAGGACAGCCCCAGCATTTT.

The rearrangement joins TRBV19 to TRBJ1-1; D is unresolved. The CDR3 totals 13 residues. V lost 6 bases, J lost 5 bases, and 13 bases lay in between. CDR1 LNHDA and CDR2 SQIVND come from the germline V gene (reference sequence). The CDR3 DNA is TGTGCCAGTAGGGCAACCCGGGGAACTGAAGCTTTCTTT. This encodes CASRATRGTEAFF.

V usage is TRBV9 and J usage is TRBJ2-2, with TRBD2 matching 11 bases. CDR3 length: 18 residues. Germline loops: CDR1 SGDLS, CDR2 YYNGEE. J gave up 3 bases and V 0 bases, and 7 bases lay outside the gene matches. The CDR3 bases are TGTGCCAGCAGCGTAGGTCGGCTAGCGGGGGGTTACACCGGGGAGCTGTTTTTT. Translated: CASSVGRLAGGYTGELFF.

This chain links TRBV4-3 with TRBJ1-1, with TRBD1 identical over 7 bases. Germline V gives CDR1 LGHNA, CDR2 YSLEER. After removal of 0 bases from V and 3 bases from J, the junction contained 4 bases not matched to a gene. This CDR3 has 15 amino acids. CDR3 in amino acids: CASSQERGRDTEAFF. CDR3 nucleotides: TGCGCCAGCAGCCAAGAAAGGGGGCGCGACACTGAAGCTTTCTTT.

This sequence joins TRBV19 and TRBJ1-1; 10 positions match TRBD1. Trimming took 3 bases from V and 8 from J; bases not matched to a gene: 9. Germline values: CDR1 LNHDA, CDR2 SQIVND (reference sequence). CDR3 length: 15 amino acids. The CDR3 protein is CASSIPQAGQGEAFF. Here the CDR3 DNA reads TGTGCCAGTAGTATTCCCCAAGCGGGACAGGGGGAAGCTTTCTTT.

This clone has a handful of counts. This chain uses TRBV24-1 with TRBJ1-5; TRBD1 might be the D (5 bases). Germline CDR1 reads KGHDR; CDR2 reads SFDVKD. The length of the CDR3 is 16 residues. Trimming removed 4 bases from V and 0 bases from J, with 12 bases in between. CDR3 nucleotide sequence: TGTGCCACCAGTGACCTCGGGGGAAATAGCAATCAGCCCCAGCATTTT. This translates into CATSDLGGNSNQPQHF.